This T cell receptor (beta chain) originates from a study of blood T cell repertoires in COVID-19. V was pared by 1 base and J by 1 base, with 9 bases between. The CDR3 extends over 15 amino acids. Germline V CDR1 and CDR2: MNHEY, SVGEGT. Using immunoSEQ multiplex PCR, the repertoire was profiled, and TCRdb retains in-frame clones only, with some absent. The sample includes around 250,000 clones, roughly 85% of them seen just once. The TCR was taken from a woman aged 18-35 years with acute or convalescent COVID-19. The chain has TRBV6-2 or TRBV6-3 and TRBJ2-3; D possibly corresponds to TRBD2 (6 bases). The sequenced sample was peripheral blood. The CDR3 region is CASSYFSGGTDTQYF. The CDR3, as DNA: TGTGCCAGCAGTTACTTTAGCGGAGGCACAGATACGCAGTATTTT.